The source of this T cell receptor beta chain is a study of blood T cell repertoires in COVID-19. Study background: Sites in the United States, Italy and Spain provided acute and convalescent COVID-19 samples. T cells, B-cell-depleted T cells, or PBMCs provided the cDNA or gDNA that served as material.

TCRdb keeps only in-frame clones here, not all; method: immunoSEQ multiplex PCR. The sample has 150,000 to 200,000 clones, 80% to 90% seen once. Trimming cost V 3 bases and J 3 bases, with 9 bases left between them. There are 13 residues in the CDR3. Per germline, CDR1 SGHRS and CDR2 YFSETQ. Sequencing input: peripheral blood. The V call is TRBV5-1, the J call TRBJ1-1; D perhaps matches TRBD1 (5 bases). The receptor comes from a man between 18 and 35 years old who had recovered from COVID-19. This chain's CDR3 is CASSWGGDTEAFF. CDR3 bases: TGCGCCAGCAGCTGGGGAGGGGACACTGAAGCTTTCTTT.